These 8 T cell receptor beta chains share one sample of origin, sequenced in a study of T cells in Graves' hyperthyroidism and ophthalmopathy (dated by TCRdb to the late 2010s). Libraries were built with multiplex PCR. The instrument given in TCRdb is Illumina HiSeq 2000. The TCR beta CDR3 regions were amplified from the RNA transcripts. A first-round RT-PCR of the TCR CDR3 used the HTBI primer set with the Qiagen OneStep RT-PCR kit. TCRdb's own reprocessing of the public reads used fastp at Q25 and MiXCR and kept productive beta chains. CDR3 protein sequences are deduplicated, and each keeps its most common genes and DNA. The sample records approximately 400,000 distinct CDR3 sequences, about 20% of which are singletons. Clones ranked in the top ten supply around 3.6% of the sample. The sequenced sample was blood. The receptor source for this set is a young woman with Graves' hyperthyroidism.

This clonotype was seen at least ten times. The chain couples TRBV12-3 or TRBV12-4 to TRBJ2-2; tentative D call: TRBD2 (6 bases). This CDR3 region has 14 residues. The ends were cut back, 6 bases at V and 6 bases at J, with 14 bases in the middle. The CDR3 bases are TGTGCCAGCAGGACTAGTGGCGAGTCCGGGGAGCTGTTTTTT. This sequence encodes CASRTSGESGELFF.

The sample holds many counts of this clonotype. CDR3 protein: CASSDSSETQYF. CDR3 DNA: TGCGCCAGCAGTGACAGTTCAGAGACCCAGTACTTC. V and J are TRBV10-1 and TRBJ2-5; no clear D gene. This CDR3 comprises 12 residues. V was shortened by 3 bases and J by 4 bases, with 6 bases between the two germline ends. Per the germline V gene, CDR1 is WNHNN and CDR2 is SYGVQD (reference sequence).

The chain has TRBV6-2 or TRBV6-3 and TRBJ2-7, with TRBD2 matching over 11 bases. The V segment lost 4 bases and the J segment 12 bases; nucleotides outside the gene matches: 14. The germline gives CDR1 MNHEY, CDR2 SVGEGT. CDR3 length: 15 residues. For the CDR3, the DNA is TGTGCCAGCAGTTGGCTAGCGGGAGGATTGTCGATTGTGTACTTC. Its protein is CASSWLAGGLSIVYF.

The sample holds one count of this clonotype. The CDR3 loop reads CASSQDMGLGETQYF. The CDR3 DNA reads as TGTGCCAGCAGCCAAGATATGGGACTGGGAGAGACCCAGTACTTC. The rearrangement joins TRBV3-1 to TRBJ2-5; possible D gene TRBD2, 6 bases. From germline, CDR1 is LGHDT and CDR2 YNNKEL (reference sequence). This CDR3 has 15 amino acids. V lost 0 bases to trimming and J lost 4 bases, with 12 bases between them.

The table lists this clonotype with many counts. Written as DNA, the CDR3 is TGTGCCAGCAGCCCCCGCAGGGCCGATGGCTACACCTTC. This encodes CASSPRRADGYTF. The V and J genes are TRBV7-8 and TRBJ1-2, with D possibly being TRBD1 (5 bases). The V gene's germline CDR1 is SGHVS and CDR2 FQNEAQ. V shed 5 bases and J shed 6 bases, with 13 bases lying between them. There are 13 residues in the CDR3. Variable domain in full (rest from reference TRBV7-8 and TRBJ1-2): GAGVSQSPRYKVAKRGQDVALRCDPISGHVSLFWYQQALGQGPEFLTYFQNEAQLDKSGLPSDRFFAERPEGSVSTLKIQRTQQEDSAVYLCASSPRRADGYTFGSGTRLTVV.

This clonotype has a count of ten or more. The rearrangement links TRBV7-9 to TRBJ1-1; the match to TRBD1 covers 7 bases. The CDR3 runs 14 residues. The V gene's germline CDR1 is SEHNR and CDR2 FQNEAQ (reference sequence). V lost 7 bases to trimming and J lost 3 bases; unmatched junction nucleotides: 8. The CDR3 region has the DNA TGTGCCAGCAAACTCCTCACAGGGGACACTGAAGCTTTCTTT. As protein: CASKLLTGDTEAFF.

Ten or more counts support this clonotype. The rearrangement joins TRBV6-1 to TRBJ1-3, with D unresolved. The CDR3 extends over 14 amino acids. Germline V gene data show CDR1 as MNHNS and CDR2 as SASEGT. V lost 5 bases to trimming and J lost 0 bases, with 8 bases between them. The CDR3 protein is CASSPGISGNTIYF. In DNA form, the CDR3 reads TGTGCCAGCAGTCCGGGTATCTCTGGAAACACCATATATTTT.

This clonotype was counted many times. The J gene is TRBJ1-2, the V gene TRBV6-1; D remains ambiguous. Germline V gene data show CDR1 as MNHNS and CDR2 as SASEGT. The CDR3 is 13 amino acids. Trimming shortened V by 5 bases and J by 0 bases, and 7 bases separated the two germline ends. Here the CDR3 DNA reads TGTGCCAGCAGTCCCCCTACTAACTATGGCTACACCTTC. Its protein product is CASSPPTNYGYTF.